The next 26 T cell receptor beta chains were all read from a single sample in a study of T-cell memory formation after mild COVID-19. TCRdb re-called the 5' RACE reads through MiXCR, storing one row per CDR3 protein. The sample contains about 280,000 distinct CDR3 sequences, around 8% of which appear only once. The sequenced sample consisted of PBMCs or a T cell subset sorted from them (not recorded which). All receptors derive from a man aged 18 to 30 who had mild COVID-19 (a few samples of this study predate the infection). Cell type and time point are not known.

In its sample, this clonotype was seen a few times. CDR3 residues: CASKVGHDTEAFF. The CDR3 DNA is TGTGCCAGCAAAGTGGGGCACGACACTGAAGCTTTCTTT. The chain is built from TRBV6-5 and TRBJ1-1, with a possible D match to TRBD1 (5 bases). In germline, CDR1 is MNHEY, CDR2 SVGAGI. This CDR3 has 13 residues. The ends were cut back, 7 bases at V and 3 bases at J, with 12 bases in the middle.

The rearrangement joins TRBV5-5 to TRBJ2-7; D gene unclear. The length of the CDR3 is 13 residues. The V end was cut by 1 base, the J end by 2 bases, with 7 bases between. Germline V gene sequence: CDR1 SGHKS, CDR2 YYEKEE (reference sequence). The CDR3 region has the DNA TGTGCCAGCAGCTTGCGGGTCCCCTACGAGCAGTACGTC. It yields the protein CASSLRVPYEQYV.

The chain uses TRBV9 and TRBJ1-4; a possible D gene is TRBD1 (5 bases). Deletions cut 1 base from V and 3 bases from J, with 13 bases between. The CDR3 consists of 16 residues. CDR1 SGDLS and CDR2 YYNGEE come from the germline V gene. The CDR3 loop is CASSVTGGGSNEKLFF. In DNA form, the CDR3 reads TGTGCCAGCAGCGTAACAGGCGGGGGATCTAATGAAAAACTGTTTTTT. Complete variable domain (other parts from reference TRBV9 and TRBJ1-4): DSGVTQTPKHLITATGQRVTLRCSPRSGDLSVYWYQQSLDQGLQFLIQYYNGEERAKGNILERFSAQQFPDLHSELNLSSLELGDSALYFCASSVTGGGSNEKLFFGSGTQLSVL.

The CDR3 region is CASSLGGGLVEQFF. The CDR3 region has the DNA TGTGCCAGCAGCTTAGGCGGGGGTCTTGTTGAGCAGTTCTTC. This chain joins TRBV7-2 and TRBJ2-1; 7 bases map to TRBD2. Per the germline V gene, CDR1 is SGHTA and CDR2 is FQGNSA. The CDR3 length is 14 residues. J lost 9 bases, V lost 1 base, and 6 bases had no gene match. Full variable domain (outside the CDR3, taken from reference TRBV7-2 and TRBJ2-1): GAGVSQSPSNKVTEKGKDVELRCDPISGHTALYWYRQSLGQGLEFLIYFQGNSAPDKSGLPSDRFSAERTGGSVSTLTIQRTQQEDSAVYLCASSLGGGLVEQFFGPGTRLTVL.

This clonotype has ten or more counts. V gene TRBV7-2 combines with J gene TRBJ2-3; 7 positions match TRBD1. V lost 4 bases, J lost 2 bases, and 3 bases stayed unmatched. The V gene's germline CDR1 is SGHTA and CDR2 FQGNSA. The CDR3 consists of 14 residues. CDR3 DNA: TGTGCCAGCAGCTGGGGACAGCACACAGATACGCAGTATTTT. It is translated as CASSWGQHTDTQYF.

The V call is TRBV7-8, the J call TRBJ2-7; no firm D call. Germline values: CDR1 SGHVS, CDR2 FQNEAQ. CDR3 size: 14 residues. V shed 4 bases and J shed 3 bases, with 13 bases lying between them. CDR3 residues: CASSWSLSDYEQYF. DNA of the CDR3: TGTGCCAGCAGCTGGAGCCTCTCCGACTACGAGCAGTACTTC. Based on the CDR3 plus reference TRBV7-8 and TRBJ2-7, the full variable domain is GAGVSQSPRYKVAKRGQDVALRCDPISGHVSLFWYQQALGQGPEFLTYFQNEAQLDKSGLPSDRFFAERPEGSVSTLKIQRTQQEDSAVYLCASSWSLSDYEQYFGPGTRLTVT.

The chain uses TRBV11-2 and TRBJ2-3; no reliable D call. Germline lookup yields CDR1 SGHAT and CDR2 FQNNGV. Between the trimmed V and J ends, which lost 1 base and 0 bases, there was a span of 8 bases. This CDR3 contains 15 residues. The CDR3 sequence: CASSLVRISTDTQYF. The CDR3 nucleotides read TGTGCCAGCAGCTTAGTAAGGATAAGCACAGATACGCAGTATTTT. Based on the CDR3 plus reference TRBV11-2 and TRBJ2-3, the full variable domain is EAGVAQSPRYKIIEKRQSVAFWCNPISGHATLYWYQQILGQGPKLLIQFQNNGVVDDSQLPKDRFSAERLKGVDSTLKIQPAKLEDSAVYLCASSLVRISTDTQYFGPGTRLTVL.

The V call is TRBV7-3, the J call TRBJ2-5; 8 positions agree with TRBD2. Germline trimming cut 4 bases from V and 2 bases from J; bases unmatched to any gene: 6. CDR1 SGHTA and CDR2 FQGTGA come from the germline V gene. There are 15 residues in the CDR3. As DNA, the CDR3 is TGTGCCAGCAGCTGGGGCGGGGGGACTCAAGAGACCCAGTACTTC. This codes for CASSWGGGTQETQYF.

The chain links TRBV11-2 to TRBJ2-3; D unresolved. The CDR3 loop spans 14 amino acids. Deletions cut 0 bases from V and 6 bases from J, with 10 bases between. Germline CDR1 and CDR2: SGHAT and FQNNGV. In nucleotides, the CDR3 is TGTGCCAGCAGCTTAGACCACAACGGTGATACGCAGTATTTT. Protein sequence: CASSLDHNGDTQYF.

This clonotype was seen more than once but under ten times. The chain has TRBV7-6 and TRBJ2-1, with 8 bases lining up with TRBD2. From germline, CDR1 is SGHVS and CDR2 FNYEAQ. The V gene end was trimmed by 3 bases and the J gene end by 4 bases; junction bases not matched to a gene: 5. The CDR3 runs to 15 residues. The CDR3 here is CASSFVSGVYNEQFF. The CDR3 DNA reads TGTGCCAGCAGCTTTGTTAGCGGGGTGTACAATGAGCAGTTCTTC.

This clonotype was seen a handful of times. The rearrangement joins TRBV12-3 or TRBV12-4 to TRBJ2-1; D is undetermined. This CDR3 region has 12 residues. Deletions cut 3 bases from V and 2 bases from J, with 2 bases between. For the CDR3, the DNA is TGTGCCAGCAGTTTCCCCTACAATGAGCAGTTCTTC. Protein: CASSFPYNEQFF.

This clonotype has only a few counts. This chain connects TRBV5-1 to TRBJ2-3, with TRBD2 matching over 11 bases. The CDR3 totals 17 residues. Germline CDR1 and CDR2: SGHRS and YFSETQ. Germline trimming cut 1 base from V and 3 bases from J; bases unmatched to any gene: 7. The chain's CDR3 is CASSLFVSGGATDTQYF. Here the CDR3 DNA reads TGCGCCAGCAGCTTGTTCGTTAGCGGGGGGGCGACAGATACGCAGTATTTT.

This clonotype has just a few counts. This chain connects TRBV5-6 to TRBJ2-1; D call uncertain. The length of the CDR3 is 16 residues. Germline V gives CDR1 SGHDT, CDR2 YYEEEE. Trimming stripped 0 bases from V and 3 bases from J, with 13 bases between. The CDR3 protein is CASSLGTAQIYNEQFF. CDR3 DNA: TGTGCCAGCAGCTTGGGTACAGCCCAAATCTACAATGAGCAGTTCTTC.

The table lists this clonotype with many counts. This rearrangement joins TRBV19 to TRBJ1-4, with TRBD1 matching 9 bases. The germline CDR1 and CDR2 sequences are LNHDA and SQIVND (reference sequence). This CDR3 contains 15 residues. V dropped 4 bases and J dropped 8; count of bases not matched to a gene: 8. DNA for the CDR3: TGTGCCAGTAGTAATCGGGACAGGGTACGAGAAAAACTGTTTTTT. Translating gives CASSNRDRVREKLFF.

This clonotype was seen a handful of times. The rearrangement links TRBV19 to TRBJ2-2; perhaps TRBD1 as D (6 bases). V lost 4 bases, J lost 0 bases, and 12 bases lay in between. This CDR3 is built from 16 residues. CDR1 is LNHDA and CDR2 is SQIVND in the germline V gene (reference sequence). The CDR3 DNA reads TGTGCCAGTAGTAGATTAGGACAGACGAACACCGGGGAGCTGTTTTTT. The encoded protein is CASSRLGQTNTGELFF.

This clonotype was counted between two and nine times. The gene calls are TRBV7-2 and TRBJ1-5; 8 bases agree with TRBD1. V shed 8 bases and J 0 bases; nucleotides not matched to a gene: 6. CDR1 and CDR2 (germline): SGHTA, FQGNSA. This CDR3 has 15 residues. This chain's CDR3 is CASADRAHSNQPQHF. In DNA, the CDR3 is TGTGCCAGCGCGGACAGGGCCCATAGCAATCAGCCCCAGCATTTT.

CDR3 nucleotides: TGTGCCAGCACTTTTGGGAATTCCGATGAGCAGTTCTTC. Its translation: CASTFGNSDEQFF. The V gene is TRBV12-3 or TRBV12-4, the J gene TRBJ2-1; D remains unclear. Trimming left V 7 bases short and J 8 bases short, with 15 bases between. The CDR3 loop spans 13 amino acids.

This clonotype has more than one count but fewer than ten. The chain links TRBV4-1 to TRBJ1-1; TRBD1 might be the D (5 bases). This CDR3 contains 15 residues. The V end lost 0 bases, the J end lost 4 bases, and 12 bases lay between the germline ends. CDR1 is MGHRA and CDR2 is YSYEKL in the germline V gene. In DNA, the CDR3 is TGCGCCAGCAGCCAAGAGACCAGGGTGAGCACTGAAGCTTTCTTT. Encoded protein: CASSQETRVSTEAFF.

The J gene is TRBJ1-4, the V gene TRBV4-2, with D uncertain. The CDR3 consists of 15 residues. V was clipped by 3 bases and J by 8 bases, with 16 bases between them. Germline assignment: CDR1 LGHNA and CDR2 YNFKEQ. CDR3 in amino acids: CASSQRLLEDEKLFF. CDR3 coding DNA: TGTGCCAGCAGCCAGAGGTTACTCGAGGACGAAAAACTGTTTTTT.

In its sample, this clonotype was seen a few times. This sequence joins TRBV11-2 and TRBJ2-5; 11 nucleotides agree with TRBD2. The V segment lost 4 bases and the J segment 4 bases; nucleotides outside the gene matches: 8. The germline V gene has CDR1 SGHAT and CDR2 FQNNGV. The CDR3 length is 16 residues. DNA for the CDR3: TGTGCCAGCAGCTGGGATAGCGGGGGGGCCCGAGAGACCCAGTACTTC. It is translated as CASSWDSGGARETQYF.

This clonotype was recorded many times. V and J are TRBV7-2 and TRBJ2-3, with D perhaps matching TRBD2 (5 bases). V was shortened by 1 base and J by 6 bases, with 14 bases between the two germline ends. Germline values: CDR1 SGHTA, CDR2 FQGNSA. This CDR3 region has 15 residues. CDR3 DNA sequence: TGTGCCAGCAGCTTAGGTGGACCGAGGAGGGATACGCAGTATTTT. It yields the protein CASSLGGPRRDTQYF.

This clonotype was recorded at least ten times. The CDR3 reads CASGEGTAYQPQHF. In DNA, the CDR3 is TGTGCCAGCGGAGAAGGGACGGCTTATCAGCCCCAGCATTTT. The rearrangement links TRBV5-5 to TRBJ1-5, with a tentative D call TRBD1 (5 bases). Germline assignment: CDR1 SGHKS and CDR2 YYEKEE (reference sequence). There are 14 residues in the CDR3. Trimming stripped 7 bases from V and 5 bases from J, with 16 bases between.

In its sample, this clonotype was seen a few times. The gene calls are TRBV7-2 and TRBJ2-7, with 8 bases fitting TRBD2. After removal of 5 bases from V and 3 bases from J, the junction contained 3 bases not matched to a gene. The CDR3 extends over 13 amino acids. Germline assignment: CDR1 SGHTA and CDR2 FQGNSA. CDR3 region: CASSRSGIYEQYF. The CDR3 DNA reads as TGTGCCAGCAGCCGTAGCGGGATCTACGAGCAGTACTTC. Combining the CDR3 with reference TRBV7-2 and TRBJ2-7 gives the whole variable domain GAGVSQSPSNKVTEKGKDVELRCDPISGHTALYWYRQSLGQGLEFLIYFQGNSAPDKSGLPSDRFSAERTGGSVSTLTIQRTQQEDSAVYLCASSRSGIYEQYFGPGTRLTVT.

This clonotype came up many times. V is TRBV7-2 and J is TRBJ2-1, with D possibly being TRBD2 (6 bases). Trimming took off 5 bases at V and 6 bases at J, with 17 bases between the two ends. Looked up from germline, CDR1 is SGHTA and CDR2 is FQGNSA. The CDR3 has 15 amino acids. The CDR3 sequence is CASSPPGDLANEQFF. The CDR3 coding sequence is TGTGCCAGCAGCCCCCCGGGGGATTTGGCCAATGAGCAGTTCTTC.

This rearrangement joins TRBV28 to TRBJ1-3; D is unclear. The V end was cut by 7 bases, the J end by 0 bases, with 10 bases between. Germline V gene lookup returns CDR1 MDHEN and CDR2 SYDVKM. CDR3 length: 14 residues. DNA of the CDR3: TGTGCCAGCACTCGGGCGGTCTCTGGAAACACCATATATTTT. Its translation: CASTRAVSGNTIYF.

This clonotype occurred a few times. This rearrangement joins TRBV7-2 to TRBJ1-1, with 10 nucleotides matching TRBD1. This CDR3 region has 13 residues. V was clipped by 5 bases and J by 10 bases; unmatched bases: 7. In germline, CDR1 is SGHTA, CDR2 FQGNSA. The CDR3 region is CASSPDRGQGAFF. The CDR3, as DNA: TGTGCCAGCAGCCCTGACAGGGGGCAGGGAGCTTTCTTT.